One and the same sample provided the 20 T cell receptor beta chains below, sequenced in a study of CD8 T cells in Susac syndrome (dated by TCRdb to between 2018 and 2020). Receptor libraries were prepared by the immunoSEQ multiplex PCR assay. RNA was extracted with the RNeasy kit and about 0.5 to 1 ug was reverse transcribed using random hexamers. Clones were called with MiXCR by TCRdb after fastp trimmed the public reads at Q25, and only in-frame beta chains were retained. Merged by CDR3 protein, the rows form single entries marked with the most common genes and DNA. The sample table shows approximately 170,000 distinct CDR3 sequences, and around 90% are seen once. In total, the top ten clones hold around 0.075% of the sample. The sample comprised CD4+ T cells from PBMCs. These receptors were obtained from a human donor in good health.

The genes are TRBV4-1 and TRBJ2-3, with 8 bases that match TRBD1. Germline V gene data show CDR1 as MGHRA and CDR2 as YSYEKL. The CDR3 length is 17 residues. The V segment lost 4 bases and the J segment 1 base; nucleotides outside the gene matches: 10. CDR3 DNA: TGCGCCAGCAGCCGCCCGGGACAGGCGAAGCGCACAGATACGCAGTATTTT. The encoded protein is CASSRPGQAKRTDTQYF.

The chain has TRBV7-6 and TRBJ2-5; the D is unclear. The length of the CDR3 is 15 residues. Germline CDR1 SGHVS, CDR2 FNYEAQ. Trimming shortened V by 5 bases and J by 4 bases, and 17 bases separated the two germline ends. The CDR3 protein is CASSHQKDYPETQYF. CDR3 DNA: TGTGCCAGCAGCCATCAAAAGGATTACCCAGAGACCCAGTACTTC.

The V gene is TRBV14, the J gene TRBJ2-2; tentatively, D is TRBD1 (6 bases). The germline CDR1 and CDR2 sequences are SGHDN and FVKESK. Deletions cut 8 bases from V and 4 bases from J, with 17 bases between. The CDR3 loop spans 15 amino acids. The CDR3 nucleotides are TGTGCCAGCGGGGGCAGTCTCTGGACCACCGGGGAGCTGTTTTTT. Protein product: CASGGSLWTTGELFF.

CDR3 loop: CASSIGGLAKNIQYF. DNA for the CDR3: TGTGCCAGTAGTATCGGGGGCCTAGCCAAAAACATTCAGTACTTC. The chain is built from TRBV19 and TRBJ2-4; either TRBD1 or TRBD2 may fit D (6 bases each). The V end lost 3 bases, the J end lost 0 bases, and 9 bases lay between the germline ends. The length of the CDR3 is 15 residues. CDR1 and CDR2 (germline): LNHDA, SQIVND (reference sequence).

This chain links TRBV5-1 with TRBJ2-7; D remains unclear. There are 13 residues in the CDR3. Germline V CDR1 and CDR2: SGHRS, YFSETQ. The germline V and J ends were trimmed by 5 bases and 0 bases, with 9 bases remaining between them. The CDR3 DNA reads TGCGCCAGCAGGGCCGTGGCCTCCTACGAGCAGTACTTC. Translated: CASRAVASYEQYF.

The chain links TRBV18 to TRBJ1-2; 8 bases agree with TRBD1. The CDR3 spans 15 residues. CDR1 is KGHSH and CDR2 is LQKENI in the germline V gene. The V and J ends lost 3 bases and 3 bases, in that order; junction bases with no gene match: 6. The CDR3 sequence is CASSPMEGQDYGYTF. CDR3 DNA: TGTGCCAGCTCACCGATGGAGGGACAGGACTATGGCTACACCTTC. Drawing the rest from reference TRBV18 and TRBJ1-2, the complete variable domain is NAGVMQNPRHLVRRRGQEARLRCSPMKGHSHVYWYRQLPEEGLKFMVYLQKENIIDESGMPKERFSAEFPKEGPSILRIQQVVRGDSAAYFCASSPMEGQDYGYTFGSGTRLTVV.

This clonotype has just a few counts. This chain connects TRBV30 to TRBJ2-7; D could derive from TRBD1 or TRBD2 (5 bases each). Germline V gives CDR1 GTSNPN, CDR2 SVGIG (reference sequence). With 3 bases removed from V and 9 bases from J, the gap between germline ends came to 15 bases. CDR3 length: 12 residues. The CDR3 here is CAWSAGARGQYF. The CDR3 DNA is TGTGCCTGGAGCGCCGGGGCCCGCGGGCAGTACTTC.

The rearrangement joins TRBV2 to TRBJ2-7, with TRBD1 matching 7 bases. From germline, CDR1 is SNHLY and CDR2 FYNNEI. J was trimmed by 6 bases and V by 3 bases; bases with no gene match: 8. The CDR3 length is 14 residues. CDR3 amino acids: CASSDQGESLEQYF. The CDR3 DNA sequence: TGTGCCAGCAGTGATCAGGGGGAGAGTCTCGAGCAGTACTTC. Full variable domain (rest looked up from reference TRBV2 and TRBJ2-7): EPEVTQTPSHQVTQMGQEVILRCVPISNHLYFYWYRQILGQKVEFLVSFYNNEISEKSEIFDDQFSVERPDGSNFTLKIRSTKLEDSAMYFCASSDQGESLEQYFGPGTRLTVT.

This chain's CDR3 is CASSRQVNTGELFF. The CDR3 DNA sequence: TGTGCCAGCAGCCGACAGGTGAACACCGGGGAGCTGTTTTTT. The chain joins TRBV3-1 to TRBJ2-2; D is possibly TRBD1 (6 bases). This CDR3 spans 14 amino acids. Germline V gives CDR1 LGHDT, CDR2 YNNKEL (reference sequence). V was trimmed by 4 bases and J by 1 base, leaving 7 bases between them.

This chain joins TRBV6-5 and TRBJ2-5, with 7 bases lining up with TRBD1. The germline CDR1 and CDR2 sequences are MNHEY and SVGAGI. Unmatched junction bases numbered 10, after V lost 4 bases and J lost 5 bases. This CDR3 contains 15 residues. CDR3 residues: CASSSRQGGGETQYF. As DNA, the CDR3 is TGTGCCAGCAGTTCCAGACAGGGCGGTGGGGAGACCCAGTACTTC.

The chain couples TRBV19 to TRBJ2-2; TRBD1 aligns across 7 bases. From germline, CDR1 is LNHDA and CDR2 SQIVND (reference sequence). V was pared by 2 bases and J by 6 bases, with 3 bases of the junction left unmatched. The CDR3 spans 14 residues. The chain's CDR3 is CASSIQGEAGELFF. The CDR3 DNA reads TGTGCCAGTAGTATACAGGGGGAAGCCGGGGAGCTGTTTTTT.

The V call is TRBV20-1, the J call TRBJ2-7; 8 nucleotides match TRBD1. CDR1 DFQATT and CDR2 SNEGSKA come from the germline V gene (reference sequence). Trimming removed 6 bases from V and 5 bases from J; junction bases left unmatched: 12. The CDR3 totals 14 residues. The CDR3 is CSAFIGQGNNEQYF. CDR3 coding DNA: TGCAGTGCCTTTATCGGACAGGGAAACAACGAGCAGTACTTC.

The rearrangement links TRBV5-4 to TRBJ2-2; 7 nucleotides match TRBD1. This CDR3 is 15 amino acids long. The germline CDR1 and CDR2 sequences are SGHNT and YYREEE (reference sequence). V trimming: 4 bases; J trimming: 5 bases; junction bases outside the gene matches: 8. The CDR3 region is CASSQGQLETGELFF. In DNA, the CDR3 is TGTGCCAGCAGCCAGGGACAGCTTGAAACCGGGGAGCTGTTTTTT.

The rearrangement uses TRBV5-6 and TRBJ2-3, with TRBD1 as a possible D gene (6 bases). The CDR3 has 18 residues. The germline V gene has CDR1 SGHDT and CDR2 YYEEEE. V was cut by 3 bases and J by 6 bases, with 26 bases left in between. The CDR3: CASSSWGLGRVSIDTQYF. DNA for the CDR3: TGTGCCAGCAGCTCCTGGGGGCTAGGGAGAGTTAGTATTGATACGCAGTATTTT.

The chain carries TRBV4-3 and TRBJ2-4; 7 bases fit TRBD1. The length of the CDR3 is 16 residues. Germline values: CDR1 LGHNA, CDR2 YSLEER. V lost 1 base and J lost 1; bases outside the gene matches: 4. As DNA, the CDR3 is TGCGCCAGCAGCCAAGTCGGGACAGTGGCCAAAAACATTCAGTACTTC. This translates into CASSQVGTVAKNIQYF.

This clonotype was recorded once. The chain couples TRBV30 to TRBJ1-1, with TRBD1 as a possible D gene (5 bases). The CDR3 extends over 15 amino acids. CDR1 is GTSNPN, CDR2 SVGIG, per germline (reference sequence). V was trimmed by 6 bases and J by 1 base, leaving 18 bases between them. The CDR3 sequence is CACRELGGGNTEAFF. In DNA form, the CDR3 reads TGTGCCTGCCGAGAATTGGGGGGAGGGAACACTGAAGCTTTCTTT.

The chain couples TRBV29-1 to TRBJ2-2; TRBD1 aligns across 9 bases. V lost 5 bases, J lost 6 bases, and 7 bases stayed unmatched. CDR3 size: 14 residues. From germline, CDR1 is SQVTM and CDR2 ANQGSEA. The CDR3 spells CSVPGTGRAGELFF. In DNA form, the CDR3 reads TGCAGCGTTCCCGGGACAGGGAGGGCCGGGGAGCTGTTTTTT.

The chain employs TRBV7-8 and TRBJ1-2, with D possibly being TRBD1 (5 bases). CDR1 SGHVS and CDR2 FQNEAQ come from the germline V gene. The CDR3 is 15 residues long. With 5 bases removed from V and 2 bases from J, the gap between germline ends came to 15 bases. The CDR3 sequence: CASSQTGGSNYGYTF. In DNA, the CDR3 is TGTGCCAGCAGCCAAACAGGTGGATCGAACTATGGCTACACCTTC.

In DNA, the CDR3 is TGTGCCAGCTCGGAGGTGGGACAGGGGGCTCGGGGAACCTACGAGCAGTACTTC. It encodes CASSEVGQGARGTYEQYF. The genes are TRBV28 and TRBJ2-7, with 12 bases aligning to TRBD1. CDR1 is MDHEN and CDR2 is SYDVKM in the germline V gene. Losses at the gene ends were 8 bases for V and 2 bases for J; bases not matched to a gene: 16. The CDR3 is 18 residues long.

The chain recombines TRBV6-5 with TRBJ2-3, with D tentatively TRBD1 (7 bases). CDR3 size: 15 residues. Germline CDR1 reads MNHEY; CDR2 reads SVGAGI. The V end lost 2 bases, the J end lost 4 bases, and 13 bases lay between the germline ends. CDR3 bases: TGTGCCAGCAGTTACGGAGGGGGCAGCCCAGATACGCAGTATTTT. Protein sequence: CASSYGGGSPDTQYF.